These T cell receptor beta chains were read from a single sample in a study of response to subunit inactivated influenza vaccine. From the RT-PCR reads, TCRdb called clonotypes with MiXCR, one entry per CDR3 protein. The table has under 550,000 distinct CDR3 sequences, approximately 7.6% seen once. The input for sequencing was PBMCs from blood, taken about 24 months after vaccination. The source of these receptors is a man in his fifties or sixties who received an inactivated influenza vaccine. CDR3s include the opening cysteine and the closing phenylalanine or tryptophan. A D gene is named only where the DNA matches it firmly. A row's size may be missing; if present it is once, few, many or a size class.

>TRBV6-1|TRBJ2-7|TRBD2|many
TGTGCCAGCAGTCTTAGCGGGGACATGCCTGTCGAGCAGTACTTC
CASSLSGDMPVEQYF
>TRBV12-3/TRBV12-4|TRBJ2-1|-|many
TGTGCCAGCAGTTTAGGGGGCGGTGGGCAGTTCTTC
CASSLGGGGQFF
>TRBV4-3|TRBJ2-3|-|many
TGCGCCAGCAGCCAAGGGCCGGAGAATACGCAGTATTTT
CASSQGPENTQYF
>TRBV18|TRBJ1-1|-|many
TGCGCCAGCAGCCCCTCTGGAGGGAACACTGAAGCTTTCTTT
CASSPSGGNTEAFF
>TRBV4-1|TRBJ2-3|TRBD2|many
TGCGCCAGCAGCCAAAGTGGACTAGCGGGGCCCTCAGATACGCAGTATTTT
CASSQSGLAGPSDTQYF
>TRBV4-1|TRBJ2-5|-|many
TGCGCCAGCAGCCAAGATCCGGGGCGGGAGACCCAGTACTTC
CASSQDPGRETQYF
>TRBV2|TRBJ2-1|TRBD1|many
TGTGCCAGCAGTTGGACAGGGAACAATGAGCAGTTCTTC
CASSWTGNNEQFF
>TRBV19|TRBJ2-3|TRBD1|-
TGTGCCAGCAAACAGGGGGTCGGCACAGATACGCAGTATTTT
CASKQGVGTDTQYF
>TRBV5-1|TRBJ2-2|-|-
TGCGCCAGCAGCCGACAGGAGTCGAACACCGGGGAGCTGTTTTTT
CASSRQESNTGELFF
>TRBV5-1|TRBJ1-1|-|many
TGCGCCAGCAGCTCTGGACATGGGCGGGACACTGAAGCTTTCTTT
CASSSGHGRDTEAFF
>TRBV24-1|TRBJ2-1|TRBD1|few
TGTGCCACCAGTGATTCGACAGGGGTATACTACAATGAGCAGTTCTTC
CATSDSTGVYYNEQFF
>TRBV5-1|TRBJ1-4|-|-
TGCGCCAGCAGCTTGGGACAGGAAAATGAAAAACTGTTTTTT
CASSLGQENEKLFF
>TRBV12-3/TRBV12-4|TRBJ2-2|-|many
TGTGCCAGCAGTTTTCTGGAGACCGGGGAGCTGTTTTTT
CASSFLETGELFF
>TRBV11-2|TRBJ2-2|-|many
TGTGCCAGCAGCGAATGGACTGGTCCGAACACCGGGGAGCTGTTTTTT
CASSEWTGPNTGELFF
>TRBV7-2|TRBJ2-7|TRBD1|few
TGTGCCAGCAGCCGATTCAGGGGGCAGTACGAGCAGTACTTC
CASSRFRGQYEQYF
>TRBV11-2|TRBJ2-3|-|few
TGTGCCAGCAGCTTAGGAGTAGGGTCAGAAGCCTCTAGCACAGATACGCAGTATTTT
CASSLGVGSEASSTDTQYF
>TRBV14|TRBJ2-1|-|many
TGTGCCAGCAGCCAAGAGCTGAATAATGAGCAGTTCTTC
CASSQELNNEQFF
>TRBV7-8|TRBJ2-4|-|few
TGTGCCAGCAGCTTAGGGGGTGGGGCTGACATTCAGTACTTC
CASSLGGGADIQYF
>TRBV11-2|TRBJ2-1|-|many
TGTGCCAGCAGCCGAGGACGGGGGCAGTTCTTC
CASSRGRGQFF
>TRBV20-1|TRBJ2-5|-|-
TGCAGTGCTAGAGTCCCGAGAGGGGGGGGTGCGGAGACCCAGTACTTC
CSARVPRGGGAETQYF
>TRBV10-3|TRBJ2-7|TRBD1|few
TGTGCCATCAGTGTTGCAGGGGGCGCCTACGAGCAGTACTTC
CAISVAGGAYEQYF
>TRBV18|TRBJ2-5|-|many
TGTGCCAGCTCTCCCATTCAGGGAGTACAAGAGACCCAGTACTTC
CASSPIQGVQETQYF
>TRBV12-3/TRBV12-4|TRBJ1-2|-|many
TGTGCCAGCAGTGTCGGACCCTCGGGCTATGGCTACACCTTC
CASSVGPSGYGYTF
>TRBV10-1|TRBJ2-2|TRBD2|-
TGCGCCAGCAGTTACTCCGTACTAGCGGGGGTTACCATCGGGGAGCTGTTTTTT
CASSYSVLAGVTIGELFF
>TRBV12-3/TRBV12-4|TRBJ2-1|-|many
TGTGCCAGCAGTTTACCGCAGGGTGTCTACAATGAGCAGTTCTTC
CASSLPQGVYNEQFF
>TRBV5-1|TRBJ1-5|TRBD1|few
TGCGCCAGCAGCCCGGGACAGGGTACCAATCAGCCCCAGCATTTT
CASSPGQGTNQPQHF
>TRBV5-1|TRBJ2-1|TRBD2|many
TGCGCCAGCAAAACTGATGGGGGGGAGGCCTACAATGAGCAGTTCTTC
CASKTDGGEAYNEQFF
>TRBV5-4|TRBJ2-5|-|few
TGTGCCAGCAGCCGTGGGGGTAACATCCAAGAGACCCAGTACTTC
CASSRGGNIQETQYF
>TRBV3-1|TRBJ1-2|-|few
TGTGCCAGCAGCCAACCGGGGGTAGATGGCTACACCTTC
CASSQPGVDGYTF
>TRBV9|TRBJ2-2|-|few
TGTGCCAGCAGCGTAAGACTGACGAACACCGGGGAGCTGTTTTTT
CASSVRLTNTGELFF
>TRBV4-3|TRBJ1-1|-|many
TGCGCCAGCAGCCAAGGGCTAGGTAAAGGGGCCTCTGAAGCTTTCTTT
CASSQGLGKGASEAFF
>TRBV29-1|TRBJ2-3|-|many
TGCAGCGTTAATGGCGGGAGAGGGGGGACAGATACGCAGTATTTT
CSVNGGRGGTDTQYF
>TRBV4-1|TRBJ2-7|TRBD1|-
TGCGCCAGCAGCCAACCGGGACAGGGTTGGTACGAGCAGTACTTC
CASSQPGQGWYEQYF
>TRBV4-1|TRBJ2-3|TRBD1|many
TGCGCCAGCAGCCGAAACCGGGACAGAGCCACAGATACGCAGTATTTT
CASSRNRDRATDTQYF
>TRBV4-2|TRBJ2-7|TRBD1|-
TGTGCCAGCAGCCGGGGGACAGGGTTCTACGAGCAGTACTTC
CASSRGTGFYEQYF
>TRBV30|TRBJ1-1|-|-
TGTGCCTGGAGTGTACAGTGGGACACTGAAGCTTTCTTT
CAWSVQWDTEAFF
>TRBV20-1|TRBJ1-1|TRBD1|many
TGCAGTACCCTACAGGGGGCTAAAACCACTGAAGCTTTCTTT
CSTLQGAKTTEAFF
>TRBV6-1|TRBJ2-1|TRBD2|many
TGTGCCAGCAGCCACGGGACTAGCCTCAACAATGAGCAGTTCTTC
CASSHGTSLNNEQFF
>TRBV7-9|TRBJ1-6|-|-
TGTGCCAGCAGCTTTGGACAGTATAATTCACCCCTCCACTTT
CASSFGQYNSPLHF
>TRBV20-1|TRBJ2-5|-|-
TGCAGTGCTAGAGATCTAAGGATGGAAGAGACCCAGTACTTC
CSARDLRMEETQYF
>TRBV11-2|TRBJ2-1|TRBD2|few
TGTGCCAGCAGCAATAGCGGGGGACCCTACAATGAGCAGTTCTTC
CASSNSGGPYNEQFF
>TRBV7-2|TRBJ1-6|TRBD1|-
TGTGCCAGCAGCCCAAAGACAGGGGGCAATTCACCCCTCCACTTT
CASSPKTGGNSPLHF
>TRBV12-3/TRBV12-4|TRBJ1-1|-|few
TGTGCCAGCAACTTCGGGAGGATGACTGAAGCTTTCTTT
CASNFGRMTEAFF
>TRBV2|TRBJ1-5|-|-
TGTGCCAGCAAACTAAACTTACGCGTCGGGCAGCCCCAGCATTTT
CASKLNLRVGQPQHF
>TRBV20-1|TRBJ1-5|-|few
TGCAGTGCTACAAATTCACGGGGGCACAATCAGCCCCAGCATTTT
CSATNSRGHNQPQHF
>TRBV20-1|TRBJ1-5|TRBD1|-
TGCAGTGCTTTGGACAGGGTGGATCAGCCCCAGCATTTT
CSALDRVDQPQHF
>TRBV7-2|TRBJ2-2|-|-
TGTGCCAGCAGCGCCCGTAGCAACACCGGGGAGCTGTTTTTT
CASSARSNTGELFF
>TRBV10-3|TRBJ1-5|TRBD1|-
TGTGCCACTGGACCGGGACAGGGCTATCAGCCCCAGCATTTT
CATGPGQGYQPQHF
>TRBV27|TRBJ1-2|-|few
TGTGCCAGCAGTGCGCAGGGCTCGATTTTGGGCTACACCTTC
CASSAQGSILGYTF
>TRBV10-2|TRBJ2-7|-|many
TGCGCCAGCCGCAGGGGCTACGAGCAGTACTTC
CASRRGYEQYF
>TRBV18|TRBJ2-2|-|once
TGTGCCAGCTCACCACCCTCAACCGGGGGGCTGTTTTTT
CASSPPSTGGLFF
>TRBV20-1|TRBJ2-7|-|few
TGCAGTGCCCAGGACAGGGACTACTCCTACGAGCAGTACTTC
CSAQDRDYSYEQYF
>TRBV11-1|TRBJ2-1|TRBD1|few
TGTGCCAGCAGCTTAGAATACTCGTTGGGACAGGGGTTGTTTAAGCAGTTCTTC
CASSLEYSLGQGLFKQFF
>TRBV4-3|TRBJ1-6|TRBD1|-
TGCGCCAGCAGCCAACGCAGGGGGGCTAATTCACCCCTCCACTTT
CASSQRRGANSPLHF
>TRBV19|TRBJ2-2|TRBD2|-
TGTGCCAGTAAAGGGCTAGCGGGAACTAACACCGGGGAGCTGTTTTTT
CASKGLAGTNTGELFF
>TRBV9|TRBJ1-6|-|many
TGTGCCAGCAGAGGAGGGTCGAGTTATAATTCACCCCTCCACTTT
CASRGGSSYNSPLHF
>TRBV20-1|TRBJ2-2|TRBD2|-
TGCAGTGCTAGATTAGCGGGAAGGTCCGGGGAGCTGTTTTTT
CSARLAGRSGELFF
>TRBV12-3/TRBV12-4|TRBJ2-1|TRBD2|few
TGTGCCAGCAGGCTACCGGGCGGGAGTTCCTACAATGAGCAGTTCTTC
CASRLPGGSSYNEQFF
>TRBV6-5|TRBJ1-4|-|many
TGTGCCAGCAGTTACTCGACCCACCTTGCAACTAATGAAAAACTGTTTTTT
CASSYSTHLATNEKLFF
>TRBV24-1|TRBJ2-2|-|-
TGTGCCACCAGTGATTTCAGATCGAACACCGGGGAGCTGTTTTTT
CATSDFRSNTGELFF